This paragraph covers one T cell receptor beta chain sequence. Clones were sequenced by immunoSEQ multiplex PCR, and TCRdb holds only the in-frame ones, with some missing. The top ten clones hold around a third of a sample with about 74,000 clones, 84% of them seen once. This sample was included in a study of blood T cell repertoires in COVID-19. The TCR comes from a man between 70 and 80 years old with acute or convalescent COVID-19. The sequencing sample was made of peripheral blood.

Here the CDR3 reads CASSLEASGSHEQYF. CDR3 bases: TGTGCCAGCAGCTTAGAAGCCAGCGGGAGCCACGAGCAGTACTTC. The chain uses TRBV7-6 and TRBJ2-7; TRBD2 matches at 8 bases. The CDR3 sequence is 15 residues long. Germline lookup yields CDR1 SGHVS and CDR2 FNYEAQ. Trimming took 1 base from V and 5 from J; bases not matched to a gene: 7.